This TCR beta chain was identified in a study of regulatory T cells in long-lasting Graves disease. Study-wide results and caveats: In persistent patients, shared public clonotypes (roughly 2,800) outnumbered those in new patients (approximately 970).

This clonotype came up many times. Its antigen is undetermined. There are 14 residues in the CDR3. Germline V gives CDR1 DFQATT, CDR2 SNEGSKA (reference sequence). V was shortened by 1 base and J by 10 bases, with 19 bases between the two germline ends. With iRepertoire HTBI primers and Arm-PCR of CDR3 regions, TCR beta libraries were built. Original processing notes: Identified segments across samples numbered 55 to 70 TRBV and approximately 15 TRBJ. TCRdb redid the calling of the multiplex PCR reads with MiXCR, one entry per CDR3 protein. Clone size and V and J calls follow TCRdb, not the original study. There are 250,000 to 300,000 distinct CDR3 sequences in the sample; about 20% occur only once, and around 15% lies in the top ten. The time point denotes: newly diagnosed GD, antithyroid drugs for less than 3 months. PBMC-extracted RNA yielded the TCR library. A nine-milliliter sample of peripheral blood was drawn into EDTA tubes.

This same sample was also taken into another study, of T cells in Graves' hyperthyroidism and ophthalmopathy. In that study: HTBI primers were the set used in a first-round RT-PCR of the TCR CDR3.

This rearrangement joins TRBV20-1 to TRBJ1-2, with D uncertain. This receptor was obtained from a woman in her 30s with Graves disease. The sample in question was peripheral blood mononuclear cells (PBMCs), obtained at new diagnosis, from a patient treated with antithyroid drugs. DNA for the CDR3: TGCAGTGCTAGAGTAAGGGAGGCTCCGGGTGACTACACCTTC. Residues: CSARVREAPGDYTF.